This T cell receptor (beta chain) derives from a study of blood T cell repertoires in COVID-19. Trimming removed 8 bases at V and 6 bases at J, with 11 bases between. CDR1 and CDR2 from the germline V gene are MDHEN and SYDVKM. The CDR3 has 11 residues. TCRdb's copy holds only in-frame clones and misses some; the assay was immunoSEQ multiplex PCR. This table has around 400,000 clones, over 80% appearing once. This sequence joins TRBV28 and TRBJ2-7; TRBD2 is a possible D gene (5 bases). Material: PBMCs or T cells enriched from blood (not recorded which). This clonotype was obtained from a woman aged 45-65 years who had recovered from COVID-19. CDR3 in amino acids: CASRRDGEQYF. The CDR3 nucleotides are TGTGCCAGCCGCCGGGATGGCGAGCAGTACTTC.